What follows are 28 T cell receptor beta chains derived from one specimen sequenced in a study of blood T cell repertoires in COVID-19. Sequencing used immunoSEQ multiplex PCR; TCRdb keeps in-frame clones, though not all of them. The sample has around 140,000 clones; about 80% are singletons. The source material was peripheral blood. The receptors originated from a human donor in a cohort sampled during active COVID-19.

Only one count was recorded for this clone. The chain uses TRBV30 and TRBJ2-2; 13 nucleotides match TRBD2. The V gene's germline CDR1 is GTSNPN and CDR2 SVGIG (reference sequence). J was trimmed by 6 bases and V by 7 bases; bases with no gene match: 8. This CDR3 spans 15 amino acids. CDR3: CAFPRTSGSSGELFF. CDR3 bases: TGTGCCTTCCCAAGGACTAGCGGGAGTTCCGGGGAGCTGTTTTTT.

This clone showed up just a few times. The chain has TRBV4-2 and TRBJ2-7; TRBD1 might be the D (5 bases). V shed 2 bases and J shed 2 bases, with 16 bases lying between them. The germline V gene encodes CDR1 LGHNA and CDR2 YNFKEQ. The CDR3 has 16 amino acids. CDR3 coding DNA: TGTGCCAGCAGCCAACAGCAGGGAAACTCCCCCTACGAGCAGTACTTC. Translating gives CASSQQQGNSPYEQYF.

CDR3 nucleotide sequence: TGTGCCAGCAGCCGCTGGAGGGGTTCTAGCACAGATACGCAGTATTTT. It specifies CASSRWRGSSTDTQYF. V usage is TRBV7-8 and J usage is TRBJ2-3; D is possibly TRBD2 (6 bases). Germline-derived CDR1 and CDR2 are SGHVS and FQNEAQ. The CDR3 spans 16 residues. V was clipped by 5 bases and J by 0 bases, with 15 bases between them.

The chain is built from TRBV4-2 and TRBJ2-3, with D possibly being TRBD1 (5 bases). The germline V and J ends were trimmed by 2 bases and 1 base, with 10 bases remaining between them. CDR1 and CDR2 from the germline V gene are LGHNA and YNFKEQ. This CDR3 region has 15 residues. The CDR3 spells CASSQQGPGTDTQYF. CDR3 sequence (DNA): TGTGCCAGCAGCCAACAGGGCCCAGGCACAGATACGCAGTATTTT.

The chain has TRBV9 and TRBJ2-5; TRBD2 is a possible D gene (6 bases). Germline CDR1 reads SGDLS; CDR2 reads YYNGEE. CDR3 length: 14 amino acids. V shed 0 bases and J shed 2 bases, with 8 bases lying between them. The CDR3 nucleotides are TGTGCCAGCAGCGTAGGCGGGACTCAAGAGACCCAGTACTTC. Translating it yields CASSVGGTQETQYF. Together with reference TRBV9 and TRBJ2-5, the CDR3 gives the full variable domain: DSGVTQTPKHLITATGQRVTLRCSPRSGDLSVYWYQQSLDQGLQFLIQYYNGEERAKGNILERFSAQQFPDLHSELNLSSLELGDSALYFCASSVGGTQETQYFGPGTRLLVL.

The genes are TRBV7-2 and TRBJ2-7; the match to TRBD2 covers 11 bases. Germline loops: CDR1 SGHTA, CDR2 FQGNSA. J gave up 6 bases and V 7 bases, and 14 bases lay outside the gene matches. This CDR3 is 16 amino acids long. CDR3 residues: CASKTEIAGGPGEQYF. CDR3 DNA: TGTGCCAGCAAAACGGAGATAGCGGGAGGGCCGGGCGAGCAGTACTTC.

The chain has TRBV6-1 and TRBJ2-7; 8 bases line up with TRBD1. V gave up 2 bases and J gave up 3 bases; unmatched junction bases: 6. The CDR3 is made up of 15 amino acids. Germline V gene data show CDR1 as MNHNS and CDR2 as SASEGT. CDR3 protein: CASSERTGKGYEQYF. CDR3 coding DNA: TGTGCCAGCAGTGAACGGACAGGGAAGGGCTACGAGCAGTACTTC.

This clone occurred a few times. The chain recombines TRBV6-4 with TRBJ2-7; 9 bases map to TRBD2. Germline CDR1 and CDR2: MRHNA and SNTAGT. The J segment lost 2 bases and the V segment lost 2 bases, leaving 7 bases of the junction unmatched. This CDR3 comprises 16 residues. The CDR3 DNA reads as TGTGCCAGCAGTGACCGACGGTCTAGCGGGGCCTACGAGCAGTACTTC. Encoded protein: CASSDRRSSGAYEQYF.

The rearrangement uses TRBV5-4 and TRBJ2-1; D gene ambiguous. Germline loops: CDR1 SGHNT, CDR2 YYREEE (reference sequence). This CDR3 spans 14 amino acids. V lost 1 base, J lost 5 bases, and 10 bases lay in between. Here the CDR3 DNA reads TGTGCCAGCAGCTTGACTGGTACCAACAATGAGCAGTTCTTC. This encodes CASSLTGTNNEQFF.

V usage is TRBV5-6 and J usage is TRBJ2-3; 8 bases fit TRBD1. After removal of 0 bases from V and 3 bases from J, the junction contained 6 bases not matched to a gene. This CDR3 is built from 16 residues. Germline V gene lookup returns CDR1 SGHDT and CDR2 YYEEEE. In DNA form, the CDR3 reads TGTGCCAGCAGCTTGGACTACAGGGGGTTTACAGATACGCAGTATTTT. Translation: CASSLDYRGFTDTQYF.

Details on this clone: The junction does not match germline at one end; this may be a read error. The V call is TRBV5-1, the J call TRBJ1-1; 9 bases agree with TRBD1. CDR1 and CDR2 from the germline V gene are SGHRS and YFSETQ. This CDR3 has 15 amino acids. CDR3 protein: CTSSLGPGQGTEAFF. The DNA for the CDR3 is TGCACCAGCAGCTTGGGACCGGGACAGGGTACTGAAGCTTTCTTT.

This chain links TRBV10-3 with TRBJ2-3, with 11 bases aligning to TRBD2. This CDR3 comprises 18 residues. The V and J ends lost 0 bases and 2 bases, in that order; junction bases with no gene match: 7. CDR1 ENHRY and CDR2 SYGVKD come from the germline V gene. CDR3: CAISESGEGLADTDTQYF. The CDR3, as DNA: TGTGCCATCAGTGAGTCGGGCGAGGGACTAGCGGACACAGATACGCAGTATTTT.

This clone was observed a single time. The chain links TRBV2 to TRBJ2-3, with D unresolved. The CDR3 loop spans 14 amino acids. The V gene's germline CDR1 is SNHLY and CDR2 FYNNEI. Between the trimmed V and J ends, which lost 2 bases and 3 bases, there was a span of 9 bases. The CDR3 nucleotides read TGTGCCAGCAGTGAAACCTATAAAACAGATACGCAGTATTTT. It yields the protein CASSETYKTDTQYF.

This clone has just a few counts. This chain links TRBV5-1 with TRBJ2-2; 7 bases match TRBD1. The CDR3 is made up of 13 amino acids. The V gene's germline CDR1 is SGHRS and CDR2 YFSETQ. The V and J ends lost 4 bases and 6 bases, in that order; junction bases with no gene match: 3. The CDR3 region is CASSQGVSGELFF. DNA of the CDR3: TGCGCCAGCAGCCAGGGGGTATCCGGGGAGCTGTTTTTT.

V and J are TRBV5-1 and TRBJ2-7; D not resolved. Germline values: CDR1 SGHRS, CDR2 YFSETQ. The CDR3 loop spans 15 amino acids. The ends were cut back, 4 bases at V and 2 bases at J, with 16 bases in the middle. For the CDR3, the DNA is TGCGCCAGCAGCCCCGAAGCGAGCGAGCCCTACGAGCAGTACTTC. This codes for CASSPEASEPYEQYF.

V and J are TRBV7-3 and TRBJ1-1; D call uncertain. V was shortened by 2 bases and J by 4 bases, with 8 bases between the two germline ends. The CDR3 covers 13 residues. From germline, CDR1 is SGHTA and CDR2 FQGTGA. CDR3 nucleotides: TGTGCCAGCAGCTTAGGGCTGGGCACTGAAGCTTTCTTT. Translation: CASSLGLGTEAFF.

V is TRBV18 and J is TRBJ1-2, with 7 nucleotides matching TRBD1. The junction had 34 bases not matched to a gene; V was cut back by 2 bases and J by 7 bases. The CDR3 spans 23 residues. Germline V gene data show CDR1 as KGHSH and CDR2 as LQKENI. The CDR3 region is CASSPIPMTGSSRASPMGLGYTF. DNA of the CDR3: TGTGCCAGCTCACCAATCCCCATGACAGGGAGCTCGCGAGCTTCTCCTATGGGGCTTGGCTACACCTTC.

Here the CDR3 reads CASSRRQERRRELFF. The CDR3 DNA is TGTGCCAGCAGCAGGAGACAGGAGAGGAGGAGGGAGCTGTTTTTT. The chain is built from TRBV11-2 and TRBJ2-2; weak D call: TRBD1 (6 bases). Trimming left V 5 bases short and J 9 bases short, with 19 bases between. CDR1 is SGHAT, CDR2 FQNNGV, per germline. The CDR3 covers 15 residues.

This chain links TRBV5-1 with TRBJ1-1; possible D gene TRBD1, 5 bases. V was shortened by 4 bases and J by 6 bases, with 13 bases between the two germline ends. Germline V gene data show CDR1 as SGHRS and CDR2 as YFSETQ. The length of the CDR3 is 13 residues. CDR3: CASSLGGVPEAFF. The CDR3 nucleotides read TGCGCCAGCAGCCTCGGGGGAGTCCCTGAAGCTTTCTTT.

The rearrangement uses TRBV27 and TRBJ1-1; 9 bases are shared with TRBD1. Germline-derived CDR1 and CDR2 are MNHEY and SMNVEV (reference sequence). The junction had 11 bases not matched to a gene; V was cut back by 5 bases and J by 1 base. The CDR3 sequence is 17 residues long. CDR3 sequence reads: CASSRLQGALTNTEAFF. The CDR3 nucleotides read TGTGCCAGCAGTCGGTTACAGGGGGCTCTAACGAACACTGAAGCTTTCTTT.

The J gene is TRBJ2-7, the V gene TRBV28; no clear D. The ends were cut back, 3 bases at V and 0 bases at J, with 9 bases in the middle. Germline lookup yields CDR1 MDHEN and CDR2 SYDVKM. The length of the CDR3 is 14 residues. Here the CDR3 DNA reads TGTGCCAGCAGTTTCCACCCCAGCTCCTACGAGCAGTACTTC. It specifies CASSFHPSSYEQYF.

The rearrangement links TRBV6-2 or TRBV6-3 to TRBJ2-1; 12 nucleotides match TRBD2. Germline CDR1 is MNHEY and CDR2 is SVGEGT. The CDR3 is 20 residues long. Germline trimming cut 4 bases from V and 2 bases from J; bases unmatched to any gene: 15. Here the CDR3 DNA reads TGTGCCAGCAGTTTTCCTCTGGAGACTAGCGGGAGCGCTGCCTACAATGAGCAGTTCTTC. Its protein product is CASSFPLETSGSAAYNEQFF.

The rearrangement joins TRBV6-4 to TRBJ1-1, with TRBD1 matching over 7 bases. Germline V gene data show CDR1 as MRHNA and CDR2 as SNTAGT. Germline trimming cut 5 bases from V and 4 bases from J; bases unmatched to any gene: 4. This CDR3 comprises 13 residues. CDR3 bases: TGTGCCAGCAGTCAGCAGGGGGGCACTGAAGCTTTCTTT. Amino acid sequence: CASSQQGGTEAFF.

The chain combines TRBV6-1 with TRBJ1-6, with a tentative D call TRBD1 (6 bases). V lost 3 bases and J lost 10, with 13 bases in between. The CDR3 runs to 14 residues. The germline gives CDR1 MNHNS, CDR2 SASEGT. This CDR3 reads CASSEQGIRSPLHF. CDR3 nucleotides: TGTGCCAGCAGTGAGCAGGGGATACGATCACCCCTCCACTTT.

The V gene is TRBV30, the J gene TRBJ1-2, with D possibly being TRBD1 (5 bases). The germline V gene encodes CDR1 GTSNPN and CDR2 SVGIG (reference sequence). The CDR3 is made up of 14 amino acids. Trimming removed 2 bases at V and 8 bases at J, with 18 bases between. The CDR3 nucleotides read TGTGCCTGGAGTTTCGGGACGTCGGGGGACGGCTACACCTTC. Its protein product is CAWSFGTSGDGYTF.

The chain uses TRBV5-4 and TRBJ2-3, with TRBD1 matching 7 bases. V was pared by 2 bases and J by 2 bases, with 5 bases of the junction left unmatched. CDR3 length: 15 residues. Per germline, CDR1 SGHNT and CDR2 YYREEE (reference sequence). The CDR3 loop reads CASSFIGTATDTQYF. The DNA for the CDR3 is TGTGCCAGCAGCTTTATTGGGACAGCCACAGATACGCAGTATTTT.

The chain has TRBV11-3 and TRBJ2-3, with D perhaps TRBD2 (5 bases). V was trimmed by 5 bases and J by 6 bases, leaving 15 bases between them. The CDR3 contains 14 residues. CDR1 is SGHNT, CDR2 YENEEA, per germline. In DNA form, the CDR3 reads TGTGCCAGCAGCGAGCTGGGGAGCAGTGATACGCAGTATTTT. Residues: CASSELGSSDTQYF.

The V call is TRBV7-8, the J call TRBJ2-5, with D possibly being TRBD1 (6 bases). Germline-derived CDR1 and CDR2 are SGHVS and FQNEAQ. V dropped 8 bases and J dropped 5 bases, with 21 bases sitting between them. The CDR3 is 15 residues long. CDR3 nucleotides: TGTGCCAGCCGCCGAGAAAACAGGGAGTGGGAGACCCAGTACTTC. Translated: CASRRENREWETQYF.